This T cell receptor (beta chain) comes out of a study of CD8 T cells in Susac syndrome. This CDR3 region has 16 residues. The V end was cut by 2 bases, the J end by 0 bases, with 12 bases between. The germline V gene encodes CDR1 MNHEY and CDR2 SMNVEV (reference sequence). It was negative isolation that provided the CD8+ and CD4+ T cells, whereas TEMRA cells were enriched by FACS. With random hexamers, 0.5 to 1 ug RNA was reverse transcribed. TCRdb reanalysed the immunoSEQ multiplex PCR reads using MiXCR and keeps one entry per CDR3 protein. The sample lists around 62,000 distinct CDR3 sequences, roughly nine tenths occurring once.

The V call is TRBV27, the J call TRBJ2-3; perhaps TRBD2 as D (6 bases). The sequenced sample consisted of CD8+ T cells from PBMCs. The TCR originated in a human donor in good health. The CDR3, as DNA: TGTGCCAGCAGTTTAAGATTAGCGGATAGCACAGATACGCAGTATTTT. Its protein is CASSLRLADSTDTQYF.